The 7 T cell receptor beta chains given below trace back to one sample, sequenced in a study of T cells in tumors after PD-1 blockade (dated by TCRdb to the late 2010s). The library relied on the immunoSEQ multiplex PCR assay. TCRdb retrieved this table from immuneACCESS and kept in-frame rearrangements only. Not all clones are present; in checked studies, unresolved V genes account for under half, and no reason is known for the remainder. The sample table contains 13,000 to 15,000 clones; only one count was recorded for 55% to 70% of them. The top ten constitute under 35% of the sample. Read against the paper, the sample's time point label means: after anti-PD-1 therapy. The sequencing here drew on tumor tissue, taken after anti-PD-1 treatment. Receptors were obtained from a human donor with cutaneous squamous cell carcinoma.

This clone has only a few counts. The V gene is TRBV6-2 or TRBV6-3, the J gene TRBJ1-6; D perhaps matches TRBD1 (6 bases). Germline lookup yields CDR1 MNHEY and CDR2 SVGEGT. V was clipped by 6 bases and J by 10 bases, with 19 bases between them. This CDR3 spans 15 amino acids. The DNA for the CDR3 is TGTGCCAGCAGCTTCTACAGGGTGGAAGGATCACCCCTCCACTTT. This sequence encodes CASSFYRVEGSPLHF.

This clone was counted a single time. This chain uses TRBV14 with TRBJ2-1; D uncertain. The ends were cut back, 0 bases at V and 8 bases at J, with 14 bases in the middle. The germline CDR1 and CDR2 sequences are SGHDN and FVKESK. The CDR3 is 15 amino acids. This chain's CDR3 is CASSQDPRRDYEQFF. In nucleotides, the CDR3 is TGTGCCAGCAGCCAAGACCCCCGACGCGACTATGAGCAGTTCTTC. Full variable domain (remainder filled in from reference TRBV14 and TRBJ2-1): EAGVTQFPSHSVIEKGQTVTLRCDPISGHDNLYWYRRVMGKEIKFLLHFVKESKQDESGMPNNRFLAERTGGTYSTLKVQPAELEDSGVYFCASSQDPRRDYEQFFGPGTRLTVL.

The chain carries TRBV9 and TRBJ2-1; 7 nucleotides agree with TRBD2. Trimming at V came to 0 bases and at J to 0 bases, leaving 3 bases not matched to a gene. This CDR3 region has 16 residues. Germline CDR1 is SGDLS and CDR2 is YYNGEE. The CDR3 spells CASSVVGGGSYNEQFF. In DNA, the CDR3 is TGTGCCAGCAGCGTAGTTGGCGGGGGCTCCTACAATGAGCAGTTCTTC.

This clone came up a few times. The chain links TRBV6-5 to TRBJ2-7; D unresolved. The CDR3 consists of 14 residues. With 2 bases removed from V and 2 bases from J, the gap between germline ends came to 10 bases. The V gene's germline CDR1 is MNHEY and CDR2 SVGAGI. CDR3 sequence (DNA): TGTGCCAGCAGTTACCACATGGTTCCCTACGAGCAGTACTTC. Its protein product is CASSYHMVPYEQYF.

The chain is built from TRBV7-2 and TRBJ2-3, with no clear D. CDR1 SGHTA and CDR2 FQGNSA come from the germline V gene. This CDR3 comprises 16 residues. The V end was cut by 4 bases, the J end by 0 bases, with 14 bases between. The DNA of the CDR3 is TGTGCCAGCAGCTCAGGACCCCCCGGAAGCACAGATACGCAGTATTTT. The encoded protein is CASSSGPPGSTDTQYF.

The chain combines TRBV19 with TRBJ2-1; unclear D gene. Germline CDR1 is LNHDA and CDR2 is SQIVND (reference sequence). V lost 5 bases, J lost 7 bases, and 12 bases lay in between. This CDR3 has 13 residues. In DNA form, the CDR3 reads TGTGCCAGTAGTTCCCAGCAGTGGAATGAGCAGTTCTTC. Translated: CASSSQQWNEQFF.

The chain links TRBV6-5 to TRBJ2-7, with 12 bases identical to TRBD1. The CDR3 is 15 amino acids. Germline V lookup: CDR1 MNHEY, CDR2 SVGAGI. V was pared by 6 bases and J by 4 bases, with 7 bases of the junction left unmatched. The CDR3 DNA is TGTGCCAGCAGGACGCCGGGACAGGGGGCGTACGAGCAGTACTTC. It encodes CASRTPGQGAYEQYF.